This passage covers 9 T cell receptor beta chains from one sample sequenced in a study of vaccination effects on CD4 cells after COVID-19. Here immunoSEQ multiplex PCR was the method, and the copy in TCRdb shows in-frame clones only, minus some. Of 60,000 to 65,000 clones detected, 60% to 80% appear once; the ten largest clones hold 3% to 4%. Their antigen targets remain unknown. The ViraFEST assay expanded antigen-specific CD4+ T cells with viral peptide pools before sequencing. The culture ran for approximately 9 days before CD4+ T cells were isolated. Vaccinated recipients, who were negative for nucleocapsid antibodies, had no history of SARS-CoV-2 infection. This sample comprised CD4+ T cells from PBMCs cultured with HCoV-OC43 spike peptides, obtained before COVID-19 vaccination. Subset indicated: HCoV-OC43 spike overlapping peptide pool stimulation. Receptors originate from a human donor who received a COVID-19 vaccine.

This sequence joins TRBV12-3 or TRBV12-4 and TRBJ1-1; D remains unclear. Trimming removed 5 bases at V and 6 bases at J, with 13 bases between. This CDR3 comprises 13 residues. The CDR3 DNA is TGTGCCAGCAGTACCGGAGGCAGCCCTGAAGCTTTCTTT. Its protein is CASSTGGSPEAFF.

This chain links TRBV6-5 with TRBJ1-1; no firm D call. There are 15 residues in the CDR3. V lost 0 bases and J lost 1, with 9 bases in between. Germline V gene sequence: CDR1 MNHEY, CDR2 SVGAGI. Here the CDR3 DNA reads TGTGCCAGCAGTTACTCTTATCACCCGAACACTGAAGCTTTCTTT. It encodes CASSYSYHPNTEAFF.

This clone showed up just a few times. This chain uses TRBV5-4 with TRBJ1-2; 10 bases map to TRBD1. This CDR3 region has 15 residues. Germline CDR1 reads SGHNT; CDR2 reads YYREEE (reference sequence). Unmatched junction bases numbered 3, after V lost 0 bases and J lost 4 bases. As DNA, the CDR3 is TGTGCCAGCAGCTTGGTCAGGACAGGGGGCTATGGCTACACCTTC. This sequence encodes CASSLVRTGGYGYTF.

The rearrangement uses TRBV7-3 and TRBJ2-3; TRBD2 matches at 7 bases. Germline-derived CDR1 and CDR2 are SGHTA and FQGTGA. With V trimmed by 5 bases and J by 0 bases, 8 bases remained unmatched. The CDR3 is made up of 16 amino acids. CDR3: CASSRQGGGSTDTQYF. The CDR3 DNA follows: TGTGCCAGCAGCCGTCAGGGCGGGGGAAGCACAGATACGCAGTATTTT.

The CDR3 nucleotides read TGTGCCAGTAGTATTCCTGGGCTTGGAATAAGGTACACCTTC. Translating it yields CASSIPGLGIRYTF. The chain uses TRBV19 and TRBJ1-2; no reliable D call. Trimming removed 3 bases at V and 11 bases at J, with 19 bases between. The length of the CDR3 is 14 residues. CDR1 and CDR2 from the germline V gene are LNHDA and SQIVND (reference sequence).

This clone was seen once. The V and J genes are TRBV11-2 and TRBJ2-7, with unresolved D. V was pared by 5 bases and J by 4 bases, with 6 bases between. This CDR3 comprises 11 residues. CDR1 and CDR2 (germline): SGHAT, FQNNGV. The CDR3 DNA follows: TGTGCCAGCAGCCTATATTACGAGCAGTACGTC. Its protein is CASSLYYEQYV.

The chain recombines TRBV25-1 with TRBJ1-4; perhaps TRBD1 as D (5 bases). CDR1 and CDR2 from the germline V gene are MGHDK and SYGVNS. Deletions cut 3 bases from V and 7 bases from J, with 15 bases between. CDR3 size: 15 residues. CDR3 sequence reads: CASSDSNPGFEKLFF. In DNA form, the CDR3 reads TGTGCCAGCAGTGACAGCAACCCAGGGTTTGAAAAACTGTTTTTT.

This chain uses TRBV3-1 (or the pseudogene TRBV3-2) with TRBJ1-5; 10 bases map to TRBD1. CDR3 length equals 18 residues. V dropped 1 base and J dropped 4; count of bases not matched to a gene: 10. The germline V gene has CDR1 LGHDT and CDR2 YNNKEL (reference sequence). The CDR3 sequence: CASSQGPGQGPENQPQHF. DNA for the CDR3: TGTGCCAGCAGCCAAGGACCGGGACAGGGGCCAGAGAATCAGCCCCAGCATTTT.

The chain couples TRBV7-2 to TRBJ2-5; 13 bases match TRBD2. This CDR3 region has 18 residues. Germline values: CDR1 SGHTA, CDR2 FQGNSA. V shed 3 bases, J shed 5 bases, and the junction held 12 bases outside the gene matches. CDR3 sequence reads: CASSFTWGLAGRRETQYF. CDR3 bases: TGTGCCAGCAGCTTTACTTGGGGACTAGCGGGGAGAAGGGAGACCCAGTACTTC.